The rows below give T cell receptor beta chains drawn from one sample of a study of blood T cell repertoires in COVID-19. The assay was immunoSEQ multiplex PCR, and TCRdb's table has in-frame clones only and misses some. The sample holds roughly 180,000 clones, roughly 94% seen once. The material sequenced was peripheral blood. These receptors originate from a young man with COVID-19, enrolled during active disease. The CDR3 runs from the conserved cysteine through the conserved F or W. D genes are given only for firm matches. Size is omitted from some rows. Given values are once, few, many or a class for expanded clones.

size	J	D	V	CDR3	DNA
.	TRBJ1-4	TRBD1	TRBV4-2	CASSQVAGGGRTFNEKLFF	TGTGCCAGCAGCCAAGTGGCAGGGGGTGGCCGTACCTTTAATGAAAAACTGTTTTTT
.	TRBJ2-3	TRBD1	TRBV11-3	CASSRGQGRATQYF	TGTGCCAGCAGTCGTGGACAGGGCAGGGCTACGCAGTATTTT
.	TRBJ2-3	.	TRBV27	CASSLWQGHTDTQYF	TGTGCCAGCAGTTTGTGGCAGGGTCACACAGATACGCAGTATTTT
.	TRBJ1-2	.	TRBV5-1	CASSRGDPNYGYTF	TGCGCCAGCAGCCGGGGGGACCCTAACTATGGCTACACCTTC
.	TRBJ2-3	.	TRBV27	CASSSGNPDTQYF	TGTGCCAGCAGTTCAGGGAACCCAGATACGCAGTATTTT
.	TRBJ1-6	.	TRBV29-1	CSVVVGARNSPLHF	TGCAGCGTTGTTGTGGGGGCGCGGAATTCACCCCTCCACTTT
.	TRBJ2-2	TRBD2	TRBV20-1	CSASKGLAGTYTGELFF	TGCAGTGCTAGTAAAGGACTAGCGGGGACATACACCGGGGAGCTGTTTTTT
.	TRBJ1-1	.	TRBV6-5	CASSLLQMNTEAFF	TGTGCCAGCAGTCTTCTTCAGATGAACACTGAAGCTTTCTTT
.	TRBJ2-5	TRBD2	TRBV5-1	CASSLGAGRWETQYF	TGCGCCAGCAGCTTGGGAGCGGGGCGCTGGGAGACCCAGTACTTC
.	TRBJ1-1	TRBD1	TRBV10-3	CAISGTGATEAFF	TGTGCCATCAGTGGGACAGGGGCCACTGAAGCTTTCTTT
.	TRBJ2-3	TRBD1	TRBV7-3	CASSLRPTGVGTDTQYF	TGTGCCAGCAGCTTAAGACCCACAGGGGTGGGCACAGATACGCAGTATTTT
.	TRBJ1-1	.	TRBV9	CASSVGQITEAFF	TGTGCCAGCAGCGTAGGGCAGATCACTGAAGCTTTCTTT
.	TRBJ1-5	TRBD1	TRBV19	CASAGGWGNQPQHF	TGTGCCAGCGCAGGGGGCTGGGGCAATCAGCCCCAGCATTTT
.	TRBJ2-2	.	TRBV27	CASSFQEITGELFF	TGTGCCAGCAGTTTCCAAGAGATAACCGGGGAGCTGTTTTTT
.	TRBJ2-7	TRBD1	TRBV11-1	CASSLVGTGGYEQYF	TGTGCCAGCAGCTTAGTCGGGACAGGGGGATACGAGCAGTACTTC
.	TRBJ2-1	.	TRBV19	CASSIGWGKSSYNEQFF	TGTGCCAGTAGTATAGGTTGGGGCAAGAGCTCCTACAATGAGCAGTTCTTC
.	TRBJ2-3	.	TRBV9	CASSVGPGTDTQYF	TGTGCCAGCAGCGTTGGTCCAGGTACAGATACGCAGTATTTT
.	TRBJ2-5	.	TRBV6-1	CASSDRGGETQYF	TGTGCCAGCAGTGACAGGGGTGGGGAGACCCAGTACTTC
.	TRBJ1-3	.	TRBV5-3	CARSAPGTLGNTIYF	TGTGCCAGAAGCGCCCCCGGGACTCTTGGAAACACCATATATTTT
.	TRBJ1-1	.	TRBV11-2	CASSSHLAGETEAFF	TGTGCCAGCAGCTCCCATCTGGCAGGGGAGACTGAAGCTTTCTTT
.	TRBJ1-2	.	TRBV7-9	CASSLGGEGGYTF	TGTGCCAGCAGCTTAGGGGGGGAAGGTGGCTACACCTTC
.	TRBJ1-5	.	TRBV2	CASSQGPGNQPQHF	TGTGCCAGCAGTCAGGGTCCCGGCAATCAGCCCCAGCATTTT
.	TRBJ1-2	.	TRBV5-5	CASSLVTGMGYGYTF	TGTGCCAGCAGCTTGGTTACAGGGATGGGCTATGGCTACACCTTC
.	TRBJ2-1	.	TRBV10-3	CAISESTGSSDEQFF	TGTGCCATCAGTGAGTCGACCGGATCTAGCGATGAGCAGTTCTTC
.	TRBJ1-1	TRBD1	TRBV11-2	CASSTNRGLTEAFF	TGTGCCAGCTCAACAAATAGGGGGCTCACTGAAGCTTTCTTT
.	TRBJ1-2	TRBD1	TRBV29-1	CSVEDQGARGYTF	TGCAGCGTTGAAGATCAGGGGGCAAGGGGCTACACCTTC
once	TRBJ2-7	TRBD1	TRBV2	CATSLEGQGAYEQYF	TGTGCCACCAGCTTGGAGGGACAGGGTGCGTACGAGCAGTACTTC
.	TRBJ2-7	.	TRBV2	CASAKGGSYEQYF	TGTGCCAGCGCGAAGGGCGGGTCCTACGAGCAGTACTTC
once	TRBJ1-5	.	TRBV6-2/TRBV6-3	CASSQQGGNQPQHF	TGTGCCAGCAGCCAGCAGGGCGGTAATCAGCCCCAGCATTTT
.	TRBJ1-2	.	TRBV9	CASSVSAGTNYGYTF	TGTGCCAGCAGCGTATCCGCGGGGACTAACTATGGCTACACCTTC
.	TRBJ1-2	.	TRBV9	CASSVTPVGQANYGYTF	TGTGCCAGCAGCGTCACCCCGGTAGGCCAGGCAAACTATGGCTACACCTTC
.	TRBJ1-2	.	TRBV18	CASSPRPRSRVYGYTF	TGTGCCAGCTCACCGCGCCCCCGGAGCCGAGTTTATGGCTACACCTTC
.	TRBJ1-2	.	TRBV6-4	CASSHGGDNYGYTF	TGTGCCAGCAGTCACGGGGGTGACAACTATGGCTACACCTTC
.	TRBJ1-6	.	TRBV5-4	CASSLAGREGSPLHF	TGTGCCAGCAGCTTGGCCGGGAGGGAGGGCTCACCCCTCCACTTT
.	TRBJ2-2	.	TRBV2	CASSVSQGITGELFF	TGTGCCAGCAGTGTTTCACAGGGAATCACCGGGGAGCTGTTTTTT
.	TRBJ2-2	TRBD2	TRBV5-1	CASSSLAANTGELFF	TGCGCCAGCAGCTCACTAGCGGCTAACACCGGGGAGCTGTTTTTT
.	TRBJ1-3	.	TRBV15	CATSSGTPGNTIYF	TGTGCCACCAGCAGCGGGACTCCTGGAAACACCATATATTTT
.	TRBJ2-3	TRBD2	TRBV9	CASSVGGLAGYTDTQYF	TGTGCCAGCAGCGTCGGGGGACTAGCGGGCTACACAGATACGCAGTATTTT
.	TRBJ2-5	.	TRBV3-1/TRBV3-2	CASSQGGQWETQYF	TGTGCCAGCAGCCAAGGGGGACAATGGGAGACCCAGTACTTC
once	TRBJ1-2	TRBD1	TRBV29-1	CSVDRGGYTF	TGCAGCGTTGACAGGGGGGGCTACACCTTC
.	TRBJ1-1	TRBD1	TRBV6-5	CASSTTGGRAFF	TGTGCCAGCAGTACTACAGGGGGTAGAGCTTTCTTT
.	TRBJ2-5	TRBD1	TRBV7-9	CASSSVWGQGSQTQYF	TGTGCCAGCAGCTCCGTCTGGGGACAGGGTAGTCAGACCCAGTACTTC
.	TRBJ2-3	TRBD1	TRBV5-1	CASSLASGTGAADTQYF	TGCGCCAGCAGCTTGGCTTCCGGGACAGGGGCGGCAGATACGCAGTATTTT
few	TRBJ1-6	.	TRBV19	CASTTGGLYNSPLHF	TGTGCCAGTACCACGGGGGGCCTATATAATTCACCCCTCCACTTT
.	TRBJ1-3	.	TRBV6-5	CASSYSAEQGNTIYF	TGTGCCAGCAGTTACTCGGCCGAACAGGGAAACACCATATATTTT
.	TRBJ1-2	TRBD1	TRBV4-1	CASSPQGADGYTF	TGCGCCAGCAGCCCTCAGGGGGCGGATGGCTACACCTTC
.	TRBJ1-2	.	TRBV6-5	CASSSQGSGRGYTF	TGTGCCAGCAGTTCCCAGGGGTCTGGACGTGGCTACACCTTC
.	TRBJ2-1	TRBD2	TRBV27	CASSSGLAGGGEQFF	TGTGCCAGCAGTTCGGGACTAGCGGGGGGCGGTGAGCAGTTCTTC
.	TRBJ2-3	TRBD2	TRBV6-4	CASSAGGADTQYF	TGTGCCAGCAGTGCGGGGGGGGCAGATACGCAGTATTTT
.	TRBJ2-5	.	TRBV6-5	CASSYSATPETQYF	TGTGCCAGCAGTTACTCGGCCACACCAGAGACCCAGTACTTC
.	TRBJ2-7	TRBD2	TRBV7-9	CASSFLAGGAYEQYF	TGTGCCAGCAGCTTCCTGGCCGGGGGGGCTTACGAGCAGTACTTC
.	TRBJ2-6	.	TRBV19	CASSIEGGSGANVLTF	TGTGCCAGTAGTATAGAGGGAGGCTCTGGGGCCAACGTCCTGACTTTC
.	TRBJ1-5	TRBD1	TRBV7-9	CASSPDRGNQPQHF	TGTGCCAGCAGCCCCGACAGGGGGAATCAGCCCCAGCATTTT
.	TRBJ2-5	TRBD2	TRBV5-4	CASSTIAGGETQYF	TGTGCCAGCAGCACAATAGCGGGGGGAGAGACCCAGTACTTC
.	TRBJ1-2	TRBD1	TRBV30	CAWSVPGTGEGYTF	TGTGCCTGGAGTGTACCAGGGACAGGGGAAGGCTACACCTTC
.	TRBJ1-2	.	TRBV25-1	CASSETGNYGYTF	TGTGCCAGCAGTGAAACGGGTAACTATGGCTACACCTTC
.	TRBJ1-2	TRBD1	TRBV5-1	CASSPGIGQGDGGYTF	TGCGCCAGCAGCCCCGGAATTGGACAGGGGGACGGTGGCTACACCTTC